This is a list of T cell receptor beta chains from one sample in a study of human CD8 memory T cell subsets. TCRdb re-called the 5' RACE reads and catalogs CDR3 proteins one per entry, DNA excluded. The listing records under 5,000 distinct CDR3 sequences. The sequenced sample consisted of CD8+ effector memory T cells (TEM) sorted from PBMCs. These TCRs come from a human donor in good health. Both conserved end residues are part of each CDR3. Only some rows state a clone size, as once, few, many or a class for expanded clones.

NA | TRBJ2-2 | TRBV15 | 14 | CATSRDQASGELFF
NA | TRBJ2-3 | TRBV4-2 | 15 | CASSQEWSATDTQYF
NA | TRBJ2-6 | TRBV6-4 | 18 | CASSDGTPEVSGANVLTF
NA | TRBJ1-5 | TRBV9 | 15 | CASSVGGLSNQPQHF
NA | TRBJ2-1 | TRBV6-4 | 15 | CASSDSEGGVREQFF
medium-sized | TRBJ1-6 | TRBV4-2 | 13 | CASSQGEQGLLHF
NA | TRBJ2-3 | TRBV7-3 | 13 | CASSSENADTQYF
NA | TRBJ1-5 | TRBV4-3 | 14 | CASSQGQENQPQHF
medium-sized | TRBJ2-3 | TRBV6-2/TRBV6-3 | 15 | CASRSSVRDADTQYF
NA | TRBJ1-1 | TRBV11-1 | 13 | CASSHTENTEAFF
NA | TRBJ2-1 | TRBV6-1 | 16 | CASSEQRGTSGREQFF
NA | TRBJ1-2 | TRBV4-2 | 18 | CASSQDKSETYAIYGYTF
NA | TRBJ1-5 | TRBV7-9 | 14 | CASSLGRGDQPQHF
NA | TRBJ1-2 | TRBV6-4 | 16 | CASSPNLDRGYYGYTF
NA | TRBJ2-2 | TRBV15 | 15 | CATSRGLADTGELFF
NA | TRBJ1-4 | TRBV25-1 | 15 | CASSGGRSEVEKLFF
NA | TRBJ2-7 | TRBV15 | 14 | CATSRDSTSHEQYF
NA | TRBJ2-5 | TRBV6-2/TRBV6-3 | 13 | CASTLDFQETQYF
NA | TRBJ2-1 | TRBV20-1 | 14 | CSARASGDFNEQFF
NA | TRBJ2-7 | TRBV3-1 | 14 | CASSQVWIPYEQYF
medium-sized | TRBJ1-5 | TRBV20-1 | 14 | CSASGTGDAQPQHF
NA | TRBJ2-5 | TRBV5-1 | 15 | CASSLAGAAQETQYF
NA | TRBJ2-1 | TRBV6-2/TRBV6-3 | 15 | CASSQTSGTYNEQFF
NA | TRBJ2-5 | TRBV11-2 | 15 | CASSLRSSGQETQYF
NA | TRBJ2-5 | TRBV10-3 | 16 | CAISGSGTSVQETQYF
NA | TRBJ1-2 | TRBV29-1 | 14 | CSVEGQGVTYGYTF
NA | TRBJ2-7 | TRBV7-7 | 15 | CASSLGPDSSYEQYF
NA | TRBJ2-7 | TRBV10-3 | 15 | CAISDPGAPSYEQYF
NA | TRBJ1-5 | TRBV3-1 | 16 | CASSQEEGAVSQPQHF
medium-sized | TRBJ2-3 | TRBV6-4 | 15 | CASSEGAGGRDTQYF
medium-sized | TRBJ2-1 | TRBV6-2/TRBV6-3 | 15 | CASSYHGGSYNEQFF
medium-sized | TRBJ2-1 | TRBV6-4 | 15 | CASSDGGSSVNEQFF
NA | TRBJ2-1 | TRBV7-2 | 16 | CASSLPRDRVDNEQFF
NA | TRBJ2-5 | TRBV10-3 | 14 | CAISEPTLQETQYF
NA | TRBJ2-3 | TRBV6-4 | 19 | CASSDSAGGTSGSQDTQYF
NA | TRBJ1-6 | TRBV28 | 15 | CASSPGTADNSPLHF
NA | TRBJ1-1 | TRBV20-1 | 12 | CSASRGEAEAFF
medium-sized | TRBJ2-1 | TRBV4-3 | 16 | CASSQGSGGEYNEQFF
NA | TRBJ2-7 | TRBV20-1 | 12 | CSARETFYEQYF
NA | TRBJ2-4 | TRBV29-1 | 16 | CSVGTGPLLAKNIQYF
NA | TRBJ2-3 | TRBV3-1 | 15 | CASCSGVAQTDTQYF
NA | TRBJ1-5 | TRBV7-9 | 14 | CAIAGVLGEQPQHF
NA | TRBJ1-5 | TRBV6-6 | 13 | CASSLDSPQPQHF
NA | TRBJ2-3 | TRBV6-2/TRBV6-3 | 14 | CASSPGQGADTQYF
NA | TRBJ2-5 | TRBV6-1 | 15 | CASSEAMDGGETQYF
NA | TRBJ2-1 | TRBV6-4 | 14 | CASSEGQGHNEQFF
medium-sized | TRBJ2-6 | TRBV6-2/TRBV6-3 | 14 | CASSYSSGANVLTF
medium-sized | TRBJ1-1 | TRBV9 | 16 | CASSTGARSMNTEAFF
medium-sized | TRBJ2-1 | TRBV6-4 | 15 | CASTPGAGGPNEQFF
NA | TRBJ2-2 | TRBV6-1 | 15 | CASSDSPTYTGELFF
NA | TRBJ2-1 | TRBV6-5 | 16 | CASSSGIRAPSNEQFF
NA | TRBJ1-2 | TRBV6-5 | 16 | CASSLKGARNNYGYTF
NA | TRBJ2-7 | TRBV6-7 | 15 | CASSYSRGSKDEQYF
NA | TRBJ2-3 | TRBV7-2 | 14 | CASSLVGISDTQYF
NA | TRBJ2-6 | TRBV30 | 15 | CAWGTSLSGANVLTF
NA | TRBJ1-2 | TRBV25-1 | 14 | CASSENGGSYGYTF
NA | TRBJ1-6 | TRBV10-3 | 14 | CAISRDTNNSPLHF
NA | TRBJ2-7 | TRBV7-6 | 14 | CASSLRDTTYEQYF